These T cell receptor beta chains were read from a single sample in a study of vaccination and CD4 T cells after COVID-19. MiXCR was run by TCRdb on the PCR reads, yielding one entry per CDR3 protein. The repertoire holds tens of thousands of distinct CDR3 sequences, with 50% as singletons. Their recognized antigens are unknown. Sequencing used CD4+ T cells from blood, cultured in vitro, obtained before SARS-CoV-2 vaccination. These receptors were taken from a human donor who received a COVID-19 vaccine. CDR3s include the opening cysteine and the closing phenylalanine or tryptophan. The order of the fields is D gene, clone size, V gene, J gene, CDR3 protein, CDR3 DNA. D genes are given only for firm matches. Clone size is stated in some rows and not others, as once, few, many or a class when expanded.

>TRBD2|NA|TRBV7-9|TRBJ2-2
CASSLVGSGGVNTGELFF
TGTGCCAGCAGCTTAGTAGGTAGCGGGGGGGTGAACACCGGGGAGCTGTTTTTT
>NA|NA|TRBV20-1|TRBJ2-3
CSARDRGVADTQYF
TGCAGTGCTAGAGATCGCGGGGTGGCAGATACGCAGTATTTT
>TRBD1|NA|TRBV19|TRBJ1-1
CASSTGQGEAEAFF
TGTGCCAGTAGTACCGGACAGGGCGAGGCTGAAGCTTTCTTT
>NA|NA|TRBV21-1|TRBJ1-5
CASSKRKEGTGINSNQPQHF
TGTGCCAGCAGCAAACGGAAAGAAGGGACAGGGATTAATAGCAATCAGCCCCAGCATTTT
>NA|NA|TRBV10-1|TRBJ2-1
CASSEGYTEQFF
TGCGCCAGCAGTGAAGGGTATACTGAGCAGTTCTTC
>NA|NA|TRBV21-1|TRBJ1-3
CASSGRDTDVGNTIYF
TGTGCCAGCAGCGGCCGGGACACGGACGTTGGAAACACCATATATTTT
>NA|NA|TRBV20-1|TRBJ1-6
CSARDSPNSPLHF
TGCAGTGCTAGAGATTCCCCCAATTCACCCCTCCACTTT
>TRBD1|NA|TRBV24-1|TRBJ2-7
CATSDFRQGIYEQYF
TGTGCCACCAGTGATTTTAGACAGGGGATCTACGAGCAGTACTTC
>NA|NA|TRBV9|TRBJ2-3
CASSVADTQYF
TGTGCCAGCAGCGTAGCAGATACGCAGTATTTT
>NA|NA|TRBV12-3/TRBV12-4|TRBJ1-5
CASSETSSQHF
TGTGCCAGCAGCGAAACTTCGTCCCAGCATTTT
>NA|once|TRBV12-3/TRBV12-4|TRBJ2-5
CASSLETQYF
TGTGCCAGCAGTTTGGAGACCCAGTACTTC
>TRBD2|NA|TRBV29-1|TRBJ2-3
CSVTGLAGGTDTQYF
TGCAGCGTTACGGGACTAGCGGGGGGCACAGATACGCAGTATTTT
>TRBD1|medium-sized|TRBV6-4|TRBJ1-5
CASSDSYLRDRDSNQPQHF
TGTGCCAGCAGTGACTCATACCTCCGGGACAGGGACAGCAATCAGCCCCAGCATTTT
>NA|few|TRBV24-1|TRBJ1-5
CATRGRLDQPQHF
TGTGCCACGAGGGGCCGCCTCGACCAGCCCCAGCATTTT
>NA|once|TRBV5-4|TRBJ2-3
CASSLLGASLNTQYF
TGTGCCAGCAGCTTGCTGGGGGCAAGCCTCAATACGCAGTATTTT
>TRBD1|NA|TRBV2|TRBJ2-1
CASRGTGENNEQFF
TGTGCCAGCAGGGGGACAGGGGAGAACAATGAGCAGTTCTTC
>NA|NA|TRBV7-2|TRBJ2-7
CASSLLVSYEQYF
TGTGCCAGCAGCTTATTAGTATCCTACGAGCAGTACTTC
>NA|NA|TRBV6-1|TRBJ2-5
CASSGSGQETQYF
TGTGCCAGCAGCGGGTCAGGCCAAGAGACCCAGTACTTC
>NA|NA|TRBV6-1|TRBJ1-3
CASSELYRENGNTIYF
TGTGCCAGCAGTGAATTGTACAGGGAGAATGGAAACACCATATATTTT